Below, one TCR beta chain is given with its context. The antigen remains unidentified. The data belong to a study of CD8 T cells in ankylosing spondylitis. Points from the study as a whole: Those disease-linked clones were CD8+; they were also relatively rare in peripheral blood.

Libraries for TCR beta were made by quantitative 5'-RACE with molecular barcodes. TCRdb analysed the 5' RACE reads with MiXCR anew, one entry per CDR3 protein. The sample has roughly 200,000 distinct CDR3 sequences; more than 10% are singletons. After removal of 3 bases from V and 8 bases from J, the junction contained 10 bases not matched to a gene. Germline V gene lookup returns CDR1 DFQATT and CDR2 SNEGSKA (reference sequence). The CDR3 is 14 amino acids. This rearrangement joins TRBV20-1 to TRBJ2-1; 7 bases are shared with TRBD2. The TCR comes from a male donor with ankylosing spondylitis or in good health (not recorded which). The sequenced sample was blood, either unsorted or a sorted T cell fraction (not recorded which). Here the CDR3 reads CSASGGTFRDEQFF. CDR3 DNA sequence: TGCAGTGCTAGCGGGGGGACCTTTAGGGATGAGCAGTTCTTC.